The TCR beta chain under discussion was sequenced for a study of shared clonotypes between healthy human individuals. Clones were read by immunoSEQ multiplex PCR, and TCRdb kept only the in-frame ones, dropping some. The data hold some 630,000 clones, with approximately 96% observed a single time. Naivety among CD8 cells was defined by CD45RO negativity and positive CCR7 selection, thereby excluding terminally differentiated effector memory CD45RA+ cells. Each sample came from a Caucasian adult donor living in Nashville, Tennessee. This CDR3 contains 14 residues. Trimming took 4 bases from V and 4 from J, leaving 11 bases between them. The germline V gene encodes CDR1 MDHEN and CDR2 SYDVKM.

The V gene is TRBV28, the J gene TRBJ2-1; TRBD2 might be the D (5 bases). Sequencing was performed on naive CD8+ T cells sorted from blood. The TCR was taken from a woman in her 30s in good health. Here the CDR3 reads CASSSPGGYNEQFF. Here the CDR3 DNA reads TGTGCCAGCAGTTCTCCTGGAGGTTACAATGAGCAGTTCTTC.